This T cell receptor (beta chain) was documented in a study of T-cell memory formation after mild COVID-19. On the study more broadly: There were largely donor-specific TCR clusters. Study findings and constraints: Clones that shrank (day 15 to 85) were balanced CD4/CD8, whereas later expanders leaned CD4+.

V was pared by 2 bases and J by 7 bases, with 19 bases between. The CDR3 is 15 residues long. Germline-derived CDR1 and CDR2 are SGHRS and YFSETQ. This clonotype was found a few times. Its antigen is not known. Constant-segment-primed 5'RACE gave TCR alpha and TCR beta cDNA libraries with sample barcodes and UMIs. TCRdb re-derived calls from the 5' RACE reads in MiXCR, one entry per CDR3 protein. The profile shows around 50,000 distinct CDR3 sequences, roughly a quarter of them singletons. The clonotype comes from a man aged 18 to 30 who had mild COVID-19 (a few samples of this study predate the infection). Cell type and time point are not known. V is TRBV5-1 and J is TRBJ2-7; D is perhaps TRBD1 (6 bases). Sequences were obtained from PBMCs or a T cell subset sorted from them (not recorded which). CDR3 loop: CASSLGDTSPLEQYF. The CDR3 nucleotides read TGCGCCAGCAGCTTAGGGGACACCTCTCCCTTGGAGCAGTACTTC. Looking up the rest from reference TRBV5-1 and TRBJ2-7 gives the full variable domain: KAGVTQTPRYLIKTRGQQVTLSCSPISGHRSVSWYQQTPGQGLQFLFEYFSETQRNKGNFPGRFSGRQFSNSRSEMNVSTLELGDSALYLCASSLGDTSPLEQYFGPGTRLTVT.